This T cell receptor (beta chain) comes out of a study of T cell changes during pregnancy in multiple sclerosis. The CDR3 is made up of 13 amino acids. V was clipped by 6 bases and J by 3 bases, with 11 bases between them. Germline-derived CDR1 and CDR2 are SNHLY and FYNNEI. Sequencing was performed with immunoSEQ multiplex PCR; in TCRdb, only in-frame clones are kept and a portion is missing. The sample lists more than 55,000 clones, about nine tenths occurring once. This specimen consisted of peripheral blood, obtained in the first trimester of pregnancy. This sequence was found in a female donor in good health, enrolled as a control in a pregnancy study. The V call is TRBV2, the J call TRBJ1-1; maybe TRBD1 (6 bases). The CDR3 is CASSGGQYTEAFF. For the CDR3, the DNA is TGTGCCAGCAGCGGTGGACAGTACACTGAAGCTTTCTTT.